This TCR beta chain was captured in a study of blood T cell repertoires in COVID-19. Whole-study context: T cells, B-cell-depleted T cells, or PBMCs provided the cDNA or gDNA that served as material.

Clones were sequenced by immunoSEQ multiplex PCR, and TCRdb holds only the in-frame ones, with some missing. The repertoire includes about 86,000 clones, about 87% of them detected once, and 1.1% sits in the top ten. V trimming: 5 bases; J trimming: 6 bases; junction bases outside the gene matches: 7. CDR1 and CDR2 from the germline V gene are LNHNV and YYDKDF (reference sequence). The CDR3 runs to 14 residues. Sequencing input: peripheral blood. The sequence came from a human donor in a cohort sampled during active COVID-19. The chain links TRBV15 to TRBJ1-2, with 9 bases fitting TRBD1. As DNA, the CDR3 is TGTGCCACCAGCCGCGACAGGGGGGTCCATGGCTACACCTTC. Protein sequence: CATSRDRGVHGYTF.